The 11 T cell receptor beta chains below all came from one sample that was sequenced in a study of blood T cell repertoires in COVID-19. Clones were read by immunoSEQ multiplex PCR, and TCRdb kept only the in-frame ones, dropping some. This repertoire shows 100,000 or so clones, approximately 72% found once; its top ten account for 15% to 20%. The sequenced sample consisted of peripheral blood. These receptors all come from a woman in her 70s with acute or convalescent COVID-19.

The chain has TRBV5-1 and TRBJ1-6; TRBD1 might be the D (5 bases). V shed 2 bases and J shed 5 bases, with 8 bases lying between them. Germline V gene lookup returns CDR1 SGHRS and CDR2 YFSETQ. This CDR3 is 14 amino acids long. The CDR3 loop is CASSFGGDNSPLHF. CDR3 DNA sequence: TGCGCCAGCAGCTTTGGAGGGGATAATTCACCCCTCCACTTT.

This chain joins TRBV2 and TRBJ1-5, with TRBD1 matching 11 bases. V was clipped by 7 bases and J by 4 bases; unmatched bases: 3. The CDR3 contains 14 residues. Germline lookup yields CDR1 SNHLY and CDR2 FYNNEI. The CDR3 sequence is CASNRDRGNQPQHF. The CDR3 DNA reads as TGTGCCAGCAACCGGGACAGGGGGAATCAGCCCCAGCATTTT.

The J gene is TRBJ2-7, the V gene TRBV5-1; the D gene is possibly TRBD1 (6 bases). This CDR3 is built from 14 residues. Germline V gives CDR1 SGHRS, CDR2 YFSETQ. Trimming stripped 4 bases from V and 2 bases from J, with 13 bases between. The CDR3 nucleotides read TGCGCCAGCAGCGTGCAGGGGATTCCCTACGAGCAGTACTTC. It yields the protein CASSVQGIPYEQYF.

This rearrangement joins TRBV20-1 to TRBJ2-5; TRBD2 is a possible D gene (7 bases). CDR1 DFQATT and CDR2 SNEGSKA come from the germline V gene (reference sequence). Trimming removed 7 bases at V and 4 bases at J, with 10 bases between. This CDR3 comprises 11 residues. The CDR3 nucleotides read TGCAGTGTGGGGGGGCGAGAGACCCAGTACTTC. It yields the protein CSVGGRETQYF.

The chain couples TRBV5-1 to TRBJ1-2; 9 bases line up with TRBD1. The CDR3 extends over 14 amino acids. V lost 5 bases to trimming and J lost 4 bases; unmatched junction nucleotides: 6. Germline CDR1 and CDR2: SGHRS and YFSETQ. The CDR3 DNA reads TGCGCCAGCAGTCGGGGACAGGGCCCCTATGGCTACACCTTC. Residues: CASSRGQGPYGYTF.

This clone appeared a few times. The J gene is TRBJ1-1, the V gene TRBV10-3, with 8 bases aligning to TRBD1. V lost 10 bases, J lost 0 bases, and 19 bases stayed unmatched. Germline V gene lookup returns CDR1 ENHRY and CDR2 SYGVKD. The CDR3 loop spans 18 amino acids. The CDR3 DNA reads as TGTGCCACCAAAACCAAGGGGACAGGTGTGGGGATGAACACTGAAGCTTTCTTT. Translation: CATKTKGTGVGMNTEAFF.

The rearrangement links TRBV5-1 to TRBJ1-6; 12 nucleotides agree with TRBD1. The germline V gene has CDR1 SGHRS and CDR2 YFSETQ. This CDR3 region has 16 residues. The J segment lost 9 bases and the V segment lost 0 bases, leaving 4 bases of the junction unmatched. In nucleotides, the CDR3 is TGCGCCAGCAGCTTGGCCGGGGACAGGGGGCTTTCACCCCTCCACTTT. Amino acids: CASSLAGDRGLSPLHF.

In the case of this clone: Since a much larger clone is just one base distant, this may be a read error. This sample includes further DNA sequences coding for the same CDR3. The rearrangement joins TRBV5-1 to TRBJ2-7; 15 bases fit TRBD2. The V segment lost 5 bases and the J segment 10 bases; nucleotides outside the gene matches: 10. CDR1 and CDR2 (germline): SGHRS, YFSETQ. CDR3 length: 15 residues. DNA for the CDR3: TGCGCCAGCAGGTCGGGACTAGCGGGGGGCAGCGAACAGTACTTC. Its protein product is CASRSGLAGGSEQYF.

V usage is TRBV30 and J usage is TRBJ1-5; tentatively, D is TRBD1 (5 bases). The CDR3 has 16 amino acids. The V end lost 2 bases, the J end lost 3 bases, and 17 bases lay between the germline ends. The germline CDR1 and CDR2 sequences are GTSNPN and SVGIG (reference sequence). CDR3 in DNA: TGTGCCTGGAGTACCAAGGGGTTGGGCCTCAATCAGCCCCAGCATTTT. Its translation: CAWSTKGLGLNQPQHF.

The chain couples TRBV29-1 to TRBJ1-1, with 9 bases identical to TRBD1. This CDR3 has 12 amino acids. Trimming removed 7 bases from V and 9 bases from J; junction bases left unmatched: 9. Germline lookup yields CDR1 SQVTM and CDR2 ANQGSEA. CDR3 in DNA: TGCAGCGGGCTTCCGGGACAGGGCCAAGCTTTCTTT. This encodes CSGLPGQGQAFF.

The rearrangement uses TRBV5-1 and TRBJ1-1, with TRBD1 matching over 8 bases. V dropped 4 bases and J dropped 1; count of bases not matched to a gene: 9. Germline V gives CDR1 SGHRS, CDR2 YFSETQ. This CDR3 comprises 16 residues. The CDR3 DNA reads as TGCGCCAGCAGCCACTCAGGGGGCTTAGGGAACACTGAAGCTTTCTTT. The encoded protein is CASSHSGGLGNTEAFF.